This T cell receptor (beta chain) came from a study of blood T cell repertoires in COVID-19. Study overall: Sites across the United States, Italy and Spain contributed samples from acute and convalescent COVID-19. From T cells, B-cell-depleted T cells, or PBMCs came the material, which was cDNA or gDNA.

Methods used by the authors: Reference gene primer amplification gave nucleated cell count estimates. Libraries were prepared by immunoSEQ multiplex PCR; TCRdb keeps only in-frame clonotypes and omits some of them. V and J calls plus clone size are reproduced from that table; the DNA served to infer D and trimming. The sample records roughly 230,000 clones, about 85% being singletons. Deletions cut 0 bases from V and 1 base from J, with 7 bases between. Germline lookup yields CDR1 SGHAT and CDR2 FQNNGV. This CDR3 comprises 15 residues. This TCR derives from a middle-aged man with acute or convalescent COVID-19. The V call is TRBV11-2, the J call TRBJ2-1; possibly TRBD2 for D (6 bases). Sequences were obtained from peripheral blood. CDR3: CASSLDLASYNEQFF. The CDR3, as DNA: TGTGCCAGCAGCTTAGACCTAGCGTCCTACAATGAGCAGTTCTTC.